This TCR beta chain was observed in a study of shared clonotypes between healthy human individuals. Study in general: For every donor, three CD4 naive, three CD4 memory, two CD8 naive and one CD8 memory plates were used. Study outcomes and limitations: At large depth, rarefaction still showed sorted-subset sequencing to be incomplete.

To note about this clone: The antigen is undetermined.

The repertoire was sequenced with immunoSEQ multiplex PCR; TCRdb's copy has only in-frame clones and lacks some. The sample has over a million clones, approximately 97% seen once. Material for sequencing was naive CD4+ T cells sorted from blood. Specified subset: CD45RA+ positively selected. The origin of this receptor is a man aged 25 to 40 in good health.

Here the CDR3 reads CASSPLAGGPASTDTQYF. Written as DNA, the CDR3 is TGCGCCAGCAGCCCATTAGCGGGAGGGCCAGCTAGCACAGATACGCAGTATTTT. The gene calls are TRBV4-1 and TRBJ2-3; 11 bases match TRBD2. Trimming cost V 4 bases and J 0 bases; bases outside gene matches: 9. CDR1 is MGHRA, CDR2 YSYEKL, per germline. The CDR3 is 18 amino acids.